Listed here are 6 T cell receptor beta chains from one sample, sequenced in a study of cytomegalovirus exposure and HLA in healthy donors. Libraries were prepared by immunoSEQ multiplex PCR; TCRdb keeps only in-frame clonotypes and omits some of them. The data hold over 100,000 clones, with approximately 87% observed a single time. The sequencing input was PBMCs. The receptors here all came from a woman aged 18-29 years in good health and CMV-seropositive.

This chain joins TRBV5-1 and TRBJ1-1; TRBD1 might be the D (5 bases). The germline V gene has CDR1 SGHRS and CDR2 YFSETQ. There are 12 residues in the CDR3. Trimming shortened V by 2 bases and J by 5 bases, and 7 bases separated the two germline ends. CDR3 sequence: CASSFQGTEAFF. The DNA for the CDR3 is TGCGCCAGCAGCTTCCAGGGAACTGAAGCTTTCTTT. Based on the CDR3 plus reference TRBV5-1 and TRBJ1-1, the full variable domain is KAGVTQTPRYLIKTRGQQVTLSCSPISGHRSVSWYQQTPGQGLQFLFEYFSETQRNKGNFPGRFSGRQFSNSRSEMNVSTLELGDSALYLCASSFQGTEAFFGQGTRLTVV.

V and J are TRBV19 and TRBJ1-5, with D possibly being TRBD1 (5 bases). V lost 2 bases and J 8 bases, leaving 13 bases between the germline ends. The germline CDR1 and CDR2 sequences are LNHDA and SQIVND (reference sequence). The CDR3 spans 14 residues. The DNA of the CDR3 is TGTGCCAGTAGTATAACCTTGGGGCGTAAGCCCCAGCATTTT. Translating it yields CASSITLGRKPQHF.

This rearrangement joins TRBV7-9 to TRBJ2-7, with D unclear. Trimming stripped 0 bases from V and 2 bases from J, with 8 bases between. The germline gives CDR1 SEHNR, CDR2 FQNEAQ (reference sequence). This CDR3 comprises 14 residues. In DNA form, the CDR3 reads TGTGCCAGCAGCTTAGCCCCTTGGCCCTACGAGCAGTACTTC. Amino acids: CASSLAPWPYEQYF.

The CDR3 is CASSLIGDQPQHF. The DNA of the CDR3 is TGCGCCAGCAGCTTGATAGGGGATCAGCCCCAGCATTTT. This chain joins TRBV5-1 and TRBJ1-5; D is possibly TRBD1 (5 bases). CDR1 SGHRS and CDR2 YFSETQ come from the germline V gene. The CDR3 runs 13 residues. The V gene lost 1 base and the J gene lost 5 bases, with 7 bases spanning the gap.

The chain has TRBV5-4 and TRBJ2-3; 8 bases are shared with TRBD2. Germline lookup yields CDR1 SGHNT and CDR2 YYREEE (reference sequence). J gave up 3 bases and V 0 bases, and 6 bases lay outside the gene matches. The CDR3 length is 16 residues. CDR3 protein: CASSLGVAGRTDTQYF. As DNA, the CDR3 is TGTGCCAGCAGCTTGGGCGTAGCGGGAAGGACAGATACGCAGTATTTT.

The V gene is TRBV29-1, the J gene TRBJ1-5, with TRBD1 matching 10 bases. J gave up 7 bases and V 4 bases, and 19 bases lay outside the gene matches. CDR1 is SQVTM and CDR2 is ANQGSEA in the germline V gene. The CDR3 covers 18 residues. The CDR3 protein is CSVGEFTGTGAHGQPQHF. DNA of the CDR3: TGCAGCGTTGGTGAGTTTACCGGGACAGGGGCTCACGGGCAGCCCCAGCATTTT.